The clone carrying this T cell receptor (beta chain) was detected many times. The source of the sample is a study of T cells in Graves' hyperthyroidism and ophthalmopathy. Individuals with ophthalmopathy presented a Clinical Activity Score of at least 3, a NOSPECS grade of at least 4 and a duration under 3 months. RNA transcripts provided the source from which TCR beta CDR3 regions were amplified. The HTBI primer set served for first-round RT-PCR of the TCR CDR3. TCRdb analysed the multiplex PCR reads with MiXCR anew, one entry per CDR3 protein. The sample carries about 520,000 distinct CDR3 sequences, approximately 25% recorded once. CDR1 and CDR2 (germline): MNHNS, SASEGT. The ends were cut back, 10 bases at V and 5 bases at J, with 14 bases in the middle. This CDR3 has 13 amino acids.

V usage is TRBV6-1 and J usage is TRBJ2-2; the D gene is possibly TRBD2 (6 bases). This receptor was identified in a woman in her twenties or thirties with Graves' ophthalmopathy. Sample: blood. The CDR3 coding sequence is TGTGCCACCTGGGGACTCACAACCGGGGAGCTGTTTTTT. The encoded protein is CATWGLTTGELFF.